A selection of T cell receptor beta chains follows, all from one sample in a study of blood T cells in healthy people across ages. TCRdb independently ran MiXCR on the 5' RACE reads; one entry per CDR3 protein. This sample yields over a million distinct CDR3 sequences, of which approximately 59% are seen a single time; more than 6% belongs to the top ten. Input material: blood. Every receptor here comes from a man between 18 and 29 years old in good health. The conserved cysteine and the conserved F or W are not part of the CDR3 here. A D gene is named only where the DNA matches it firmly.

J,V,D,CDR3
TRBJ2-1,TRBV25-1,NA,ASSEPQGWGIAEQF
TRBJ2-1,TRBV20-1,NA,SAAEESDEQF
TRBJ1-1,TRBV20-1,NA,SARDIALGGGEAF
TRBJ1-1,TRBV4-1,NA,ASSQVGITEAF
TRBJ1-1,TRBV29-1,TRBD1,SVPGQLSMNTEAF
TRBJ1-2,TRBV6-5,NA,ASSRGENYGYT
TRBJ2-7,TRBV5-6,NA,ASSLVGFRGSRY
TRBJ2-3,TRBV6-2/TRBV6-3,TRBD2,ASSSPGTRFIDTQY
TRBJ1-5,TRBV20-1,TRBD1,SARTGNGQPQH
TRBJ2-7,TRBV2,NA,ASSIYREYSYEQY
TRBJ1-6,TRBV6-5,NA,ASSYRGQNSPLH
TRBJ2-7,TRBV12-3/TRBV12-4,TRBD1,ASSRRTGPIYEQY
TRBJ2-7,TRBV5-6,NA,ASSTGDPYEQY
TRBJ2-5,TRBV6-2/TRBV6-3,NA,ASSYTGPYQETQY
TRBJ2-1,TRBV29-1,TRBD2,SVLFPLAGSSYNEQF
TRBJ2-1,TRBV2,NA,AAQDRMISYNEQF
TRBJ2-7,TRBV20-1,NA,SARVKGGNSYEQY
TRBJ2-6,TRBV4-2,NA,ASSQVVGNSGANALT
TRBJ2-5,TRBV7-8,TRBD1,ASSLMGAGTGGFNEQY
TRBJ2-1,TRBV27,NA,ASRQYPEQF
TRBJ2-7,TRBV11-2,TRBD2,ASSSTSGSFYEQY
TRBJ2-1,TRBV20-1,TRBD1,SARNRGLAYNEQF
NA,TRBV20-1,NA,SARDDEAGDFYEQY
TRBJ2-2,TRBV6-2/TRBV6-3,NA,ASDATGELF
TRBJ2-1,TRBV6-2/TRBV6-3,TRBD1,ASGQGGEQF
TRBJ2-2,TRBV29-1,NA,SVFQTNTGELF
TRBJ2-1,TRBV29-1,NA,SVDPWATIDEQF
NA,TRBV2,NA,ASKLDLHAYEQY
TRBJ2-7,TRBV27,NA,ASSQFDEQY
TRBJ2-7,TRBV12-3/TRBV12-4,TRBD2,ASSAGLAGAGYEQY
TRBJ1-4,TRBV6-5,NA,ASSLGPAGGEKLF
TRBJ1-2,TRBV5-5,TRBD1,ASSAWTGGAGGYT
TRBJ2-3,TRBV20-1,NA,SVRDTSTDTQY